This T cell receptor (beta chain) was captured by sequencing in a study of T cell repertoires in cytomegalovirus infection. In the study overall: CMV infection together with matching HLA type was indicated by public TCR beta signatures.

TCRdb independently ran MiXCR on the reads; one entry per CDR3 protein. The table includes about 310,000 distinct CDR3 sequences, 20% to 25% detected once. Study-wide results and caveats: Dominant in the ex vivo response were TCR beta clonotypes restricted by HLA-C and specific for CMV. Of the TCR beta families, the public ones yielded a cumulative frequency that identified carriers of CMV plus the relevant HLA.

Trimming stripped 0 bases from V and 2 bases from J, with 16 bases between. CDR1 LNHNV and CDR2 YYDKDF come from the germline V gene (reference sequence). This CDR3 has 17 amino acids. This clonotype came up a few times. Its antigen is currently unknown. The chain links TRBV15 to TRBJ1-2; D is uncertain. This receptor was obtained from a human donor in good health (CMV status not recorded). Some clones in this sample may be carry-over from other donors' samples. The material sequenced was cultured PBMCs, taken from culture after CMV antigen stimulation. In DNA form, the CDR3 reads TGTGCCACCAGCAGAGATCTTGGCAGCACCTACAACTATGGCTACACCTTC. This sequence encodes CATSRDLGSTYNYGYTF.